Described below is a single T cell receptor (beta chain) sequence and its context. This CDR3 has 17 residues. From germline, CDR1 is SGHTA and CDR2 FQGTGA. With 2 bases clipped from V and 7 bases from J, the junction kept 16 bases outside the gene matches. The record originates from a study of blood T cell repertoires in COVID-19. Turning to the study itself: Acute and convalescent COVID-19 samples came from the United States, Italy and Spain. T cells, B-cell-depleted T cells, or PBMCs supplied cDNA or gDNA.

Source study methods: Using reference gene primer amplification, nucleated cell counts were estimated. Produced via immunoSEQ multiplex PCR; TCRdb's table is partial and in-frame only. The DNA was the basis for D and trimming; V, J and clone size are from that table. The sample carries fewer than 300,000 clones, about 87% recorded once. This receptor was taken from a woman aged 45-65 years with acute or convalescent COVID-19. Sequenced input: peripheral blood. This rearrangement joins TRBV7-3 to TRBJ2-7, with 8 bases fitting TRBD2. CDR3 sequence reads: CASSLEEAGADEEEQYF. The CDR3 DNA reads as TGTGCCAGCAGCTTAGAGGAAGCGGGGGCTGATGAGGAGGAGCAGTACTTC.